This TCR beta chain was identified in a study of T cell changes during pregnancy in multiple sclerosis. This clone appeared a single time. The CDR3 runs 16 residues. J was trimmed by 2 bases and V by 0 bases; bases with no gene match: 1. Germline CDR1 and CDR2: MRHNA and SNTAGT. The method was immunoSEQ multiplex PCR; TCRdb's version includes in-frame clones alone and lacks a portion of them. The data contain about 50,000 clones, almost 95% of them singletons. The chain recombines TRBV6-4 with TRBJ2-3; 11 positions match TRBD2. The source of this sequence is a female donor with multiple sclerosis, enrolled in a pregnancy study. This specimen was CD8+ T cells from peripheral blood mononuclear cells, taken in the first trimester of pregnancy. The CDR3 bases are TGTGCCAGCAGTGACTCTAGCGGGGGGGCCACAGATACGCAGTATTTT. Translation gives CASSDSSGGATDTQYF.